Below are 25 T cell receptor beta chains sequenced from a single sample in a study of T-cell reconstitution after alpha-beta-depleted transplantation in children (dated by TCRdb to between 2015 and 2016). Receptors were amplified or captured by PCR. Sequencing relied on an Illumina HiSeq 2500. Molecular barcoding was employed in the preparation of TCR libraries, with unique molecular identifiers being used to normalize TCRbeta repertoire quantification. Through fastp at Q25 and MiXCR, TCRdb rebuilt clones from the public reads, retaining in-frame beta chains. One record per CDR3 amino acid sequence lists the most common genes and DNA. The sample table lists about 610,000 distinct CDR3 sequences, approximately 10% of them with a count of one. The top ten hold approximately 4.1% of the sample. The material was PBMCs from the stem cell graft donor, obtained from the stem cell graft. The receptors derive from a human donor who donated a stem cell graft to a child with acute myeloid leukemia.

This clonotype was recorded many times. The chain recombines TRBV5-1 with TRBJ2-7; D gene uncertain. Germline loops: CDR1 SGHRS, CDR2 YFSETQ. With 0 bases removed from V and 0 bases from J, the gap between germline ends came to 19 bases. This CDR3 comprises 18 residues. This chain's CDR3 is CASSLGEWAFLSSYEQYF. Written as DNA, the CDR3 is TGCGCCAGCAGCTTGGGAGAGTGGGCGTTTCTGAGCTCCTACGAGCAGTACTTC.

The V gene is TRBV7-2, the J gene TRBJ2-7; 10 bases match TRBD2. CDR3 length equals 16 residues. Germline lookup yields CDR1 SGHTA and CDR2 FQGNSA. V trimming: 5 bases; J trimming: 0 bases; junction bases outside the gene matches: 7. CDR3 DNA: TGTGCCAGCAGCCGCCGGACTAGCGGCCCCTCCTACGAGCAGTACTTC. As protein: CASSRRTSGPSYEQYF.

This clonotype was found a few times. V usage is TRBV6-5 and J usage is TRBJ1-5, with D uncertain. V was trimmed by 2 bases and J by 0 bases, leaving 8 bases between them. This CDR3 is 15 amino acids long. Germline-derived CDR1 and CDR2 are MNHEY and SVGAGI. CDR3 sequence reads: CASSYPGDSNQPQHF. The CDR3 DNA reads as TGTGCCAGCAGTTACCCAGGAGATAGCAATCAGCCCCAGCATTTT.

The chain has TRBV7-9 and TRBJ2-7; 8 bases are shared with TRBD2. Germline V gene sequence: CDR1 SEHNR, CDR2 FQNEAQ (reference sequence). The CDR3 loop spans 16 amino acids. With V trimmed by 6 bases and J by 4 bases, 14 bases remained unmatched. The CDR3 sequence is CASSSPFTSGKYEQYF. The CDR3 nucleotides are TGTGCCAGCAGTTCTCCCTTTACTAGCGGCAAATACGAGCAGTACTTC.

In its sample, this clonotype was seen many times. The chain joins TRBV29-1 to TRBJ2-7; 11 nucleotides align to TRBD1. This CDR3 spans 13 amino acids. V shed 6 bases, J shed 1 base, and the junction held 2 bases outside the gene matches. Looked up from germline, CDR1 is SQVTM and CDR2 is ANQGSEA. For the CDR3, the DNA is TGCAGCGTCGGGACAGGGGGGTCCTACGAGCAGTACTTC. Protein sequence: CSVGTGGSYEQYF.

This clonotype was recorded at least ten times. The chain recombines TRBV4-3 with TRBJ2-1; D gene unclear. The CDR3 covers 13 residues. V was shortened by 1 base and J by 11 bases, with 12 bases between the two germline ends. Germline V CDR1 and CDR2: LGHNA, YSLEER. CDR3 DNA: TGCGCCAGCAGCCAAGCGGAGCGCCTTAAGCAGTTCTTC. It yields the protein CASSQAERLKQFF.

CDR3 bases: TGCAGTGCTAGGAACTTGGATACGCAGTATTTT. It translates to CSARNLDTQYF. This chain connects TRBV20-1 to TRBJ2-3, with D unclear. The CDR3 is 11 amino acids. The V end lost 3 bases, the J end lost 6 bases, and 7 bases lay between the germline ends. Germline-derived CDR1 and CDR2 are DFQATT and SNEGSKA (reference sequence).

This clonotype was picked up a small number of times. The chain recombines TRBV7-3 with TRBJ1-2; weak D call: TRBD1 (5 bases). Germline-derived CDR1 and CDR2 are SGHTA and FQGTGA. The CDR3 consists of 13 residues. The V and J ends lost 4 bases and 8 bases respectively, with 14 bases between them. Here the CDR3 DNA reads TGTGCCAGCAGCTCCTCAGGGATGGGAGGCTACACCTTC. Translating it yields CASSSSGMGGYTF. Using reference TRBV7-3 and TRBJ1-2 for the parts outside the CDR3, the full variable domain is GAGVSQTPSNKVTEKGKYVELRCDPISGHTALYWYRQSLGQGPEFLIYFQGTGAADDSGLPNDRFFAVRPEGSVSTLKIQRTERGDSAVYLCASSSSGMGGYTFGSGTRLTVV.

J is TRBJ2-7 and V is TRBV4-2; TRBD2 matches at 9 bases. The CDR3 totals 16 residues. Per the germline V gene, CDR1 is LGHNA and CDR2 is YNFKEQ. Trimming took 2 bases from V and 3 from J; bases not matched to a gene: 8. The CDR3 region is CASSQIVTSGNYEQYF. The CDR3, as DNA: TGTGCCAGCAGCCAAATCGTGACTAGCGGAAACTACGAGCAGTACTTC.

This clonotype showed up just a few times. The chain uses TRBV9 and TRBJ2-2, with 9 bases lining up with TRBD1. The trim removed 3 bases at V and 6 bases at J, leaving 3 bases unmatched. Germline V lookup: CDR1 SGDLS, CDR2 YYNGEE. The CDR3 covers 14 residues. DNA for the CDR3: TGTGCCAGCAGCGCGACAGGGGGGCCCGGGGAGCTGTTTTTT. Translating it yields CASSATGGPGELFF.

The sample holds a few counts of this clonotype. The J gene is TRBJ2-1, the V gene TRBV20-1; TRBD2 agrees at 9 bases. V dropped 0 bases and J dropped 5; count of bases not matched to a gene: 14. The germline CDR1 and CDR2 sequences are DFQATT and SNEGSKA (reference sequence). The length of the CDR3 is 18 residues. CDR3 in amino acids: CSARDSASRTSVHNEQFF. Written as DNA, the CDR3 is TGCAGTGCTAGAGATTCGGCTTCCAGGACTAGCGTCCACAATGAGCAGTTCTTC.

There are a few counts of this clonotype. This chain uses TRBV6-6 with TRBJ2-7; maybe TRBD2 (5 bases). Germline V gene lookup returns CDR1 MNHNY and CDR2 SVGAGI (reference sequence). The CDR3 contains 12 residues. The ends were cut back, 0 bases at V and 6 bases at J, with 6 bases in the middle. In nucleotides, the CDR3 is TGTGCCAGCAGTTACTCCGGGGTCGAGCAGTACTTC. This sequence encodes CASSYSGVEQYF.

This clonotype was seen a few times. This chain joins TRBV7-9 and TRBJ2-2, with D tentatively TRBD2 (6 bases). Trimming removed 1 base from V and 2 bases from J, with 14 bases in between. The CDR3 loop spans 17 amino acids. CDR1 SEHNR and CDR2 FQNEAQ come from the germline V gene (reference sequence). The DNA for the CDR3 is TGTGCCAGCAGCTTAGTTGATGGCGGGGCCAACACCGGGGAGCTGTTTTTT. It yields the protein CASSLVDGGANTGELFF.

In this sample, this clonotype turned up many times. The rearrangement joins TRBV5-1 to TRBJ2-3; a weak D match, TRBD2 (6 bases). Trimming removed 0 bases at V and 9 bases at J, with 11 bases between. Germline-derived CDR1 and CDR2 are SGHRS and YFSETQ. CDR3 length: 13 residues. The CDR3 reads CASSLELSGTQYF. The DNA of the CDR3 is TGCGCCAGCAGCTTGGAGCTGAGCGGGACGCAGTATTTT.

In its sample, this clonotype was seen a few times. The rearrangement joins TRBV6-1 to TRBJ2-7; 9 positions match TRBD2. Germline CDR1 and CDR2: MNHNS and SASEGT. Trimming removed 6 bases from V and 2 bases from J; junction bases left unmatched: 5. The CDR3 spans 14 residues. The CDR3 loop reads CASRPTSGPYEQYF. In DNA form, the CDR3 reads TGTGCCAGCAGACCGACTAGCGGCCCCTACGAGCAGTACTTC.

In DNA form, the CDR3 reads TGTGCCAGCAGCTTACCCTGGGGCGATACGCAGTATTTT. Encoded protein: CASSLPWGDTQYF. V and J are TRBV7-2 and TRBJ2-3; possibly TRBD1 for D (5 bases). Germline loops: CDR1 SGHTA, CDR2 FQGNSA. This CDR3 has 13 amino acids. Trimming left V 2 bases short and J 6 bases short, with 9 bases between.

A few counts support this clonotype. The V call is TRBV6-2 or TRBV6-3, the J call TRBJ2-3, with 13 positions matching TRBD2. The V gene's germline CDR1 is MNHEY and CDR2 SVGEGT. V was clipped by 1 base and J by 2 bases; unmatched bases: 3. The CDR3 is 17 residues long. CDR3 residues: CASSYWTSGSLTDTQYF. For the CDR3, the DNA is TGTGCCAGCAGTTACTGGACTAGCGGGAGTCTCACAGATACGCAGTATTTT.

This clonotype appeared many times. The chain links TRBV29-1 to TRBJ2-3; D is unresolved. Germline CDR1 and CDR2: SQVTM and ANQGSEA. The ends were cut back, 4 bases at V and 1 base at J, with 6 bases in the middle. This CDR3 comprises 12 residues. As DNA, the CDR3 is TGCAGCGTTGGTCACGGCACAGATACGCAGTATTTT. Translated: CSVGHGTDTQYF.

This clonotype was counted between two and nine times. The chain is built from TRBV6-1 and TRBJ1-1, with 8 bases aligning to TRBD1. Germline CDR1 reads MNHNS; CDR2 reads SASEGT. The CDR3 length is 16 residues. J lost 4 bases, V lost 6 bases, and 13 bases had no gene match. The CDR3 reads CASRQRTGLVGTEAFF. DNA of the CDR3: TGTGCCAGCAGACAACGGACAGGGTTGGTTGGCACTGAAGCTTTCTTT.

This clonotype was observed a handful of times. V gene TRBV5-1 combines with J gene TRBJ2-7, with 7 bases aligning to TRBD1. This CDR3 comprises 14 residues. V lost 1 base to trimming and J lost 5 bases; unmatched junction nucleotides: 6. Germline V gene data show CDR1 as SGHRS and CDR2 as YFSETQ. CDR3 nucleotides: TGCGCCAGCAGCTTGAGGGACAGAGGAGACGAGCAGTACTTC. Translating it yields CASSLRDRGDEQYF.

The rearrangement links TRBV28 to TRBJ1-6, with D possibly TRBD1 on 5 matching bases. Germline lookup yields CDR1 MDHEN and CDR2 SYDVKM. The CDR3 has 16 residues. Between the trimmed V and J ends, which lost 5 bases and 5 bases, there was a span of 16 bases. Here the CDR3 DNA reads TGTGCCAGCAGTCCTCGCCAGGGAGGCAATAATTCACCCCTCCACTTT. This codes for CASSPRQGGNNSPLHF.

This clonotype was seen only a few times. This CDR3 reads CASSWDRARAIYGYTF. Written as DNA, the CDR3 is TGTGCCAGCAGCTGGGACAGGGCCCGGGCTATCTATGGCTACACCTTC. The rearrangement links TRBV7-2 to TRBJ1-2, with 9 bases that match TRBD1. Germline CDR1 and CDR2: SGHTA and FQGNSA. The length of the CDR3 is 16 residues. Trimming took 4 bases from V and 4 from J; bases not matched to a gene: 10.

This clonotype occurred many times. The V gene is TRBV9, the J gene TRBJ1-3, with unresolved D. The CDR3 loop spans 15 amino acids. Trimming took 3 bases from V and 0 from J, leaving 10 bases between them. Looked up from germline, CDR1 is SGDLS and CDR2 is YYNGEE. In nucleotides, the CDR3 is TGTGCCAGCAGCGCCGTTGTAGGCTCTGGAAACACCATATATTTT. This sequence encodes CASSAVVGSGNTIYF.

Only a few counts were recorded for this clonotype. This rearrangement joins TRBV18 to TRBJ1-2, with 7 nucleotides matching TRBD1. The germline V gene has CDR1 KGHSH and CDR2 LQKENI. Unmatched junction bases numbered 5, after V lost 5 bases and J lost 2 bases. The CDR3 has 14 amino acids. This chain's CDR3 is CASSSGQTNYGYTF. In DNA form, the CDR3 reads TGTGCCAGCTCATCGGGACAGACCAACTATGGCTACACCTTC.

This clonotype has a count of ten or more. The chain links TRBV6-2 or TRBV6-3 to TRBJ2-1; a possible D gene is TRBD2 (6 bases). This CDR3 has 19 residues. The V gene's germline CDR1 is MNHEY and CDR2 SVGEGT. V was cut by 2 bases and J by 2 bases, with 22 bases left in between. The CDR3 loop reads CASSYLIGTAQSPYNEQFF. The CDR3 DNA follows: TGTGCCAGCAGTTACCTAATCGGGACTGCACAGTCCCCCTACAATGAGCAGTTCTTC.